This T cell receptor (beta chain) was recovered during a study of beta chain features in type 1 diabetes. Overall study context: Summed over all samples, the examined sorted cells came to roughly 110,000,000.

The CDR3 extends over 14 amino acids. The germline V and J ends were trimmed by 2 bases and 10 bases, with 20 bases remaining between them. Germline-derived CDR1 and CDR2 are GTSNPN and SVGIG (reference sequence). Remarks on this clone: Antigen unknown.

Study results and limitations: Naive, central memory and regulatory TCRB repertoires appeared more similar among patients than healthy donors.

As every portion of the isolated RNA was reverse transcribed, the sequencing read expressed TCRB transcripts. It was found that naive, central memory and regulatory T cell samples averaged about 4 million reads. Only in-frame clones appear in the TCRdb table, and some are missing; sequencing was by immunoSEQ multiplex PCR. The table lists 200,000 to 250,000 clones, roughly 11% of them singletons. This receptor was obtained from a man aged 18 to 30 in good health. The sequenced sample consisted of central memory CD4+ T cells from blood. The chain couples TRBV30 to TRBJ1-1; D is unclear. The CDR3 DNA is TGTGCCTGGAGTCACATAGGCAGCCGAGTCGCAGCTTTCTTT. The encoded protein is CAWSHIGSRVAAFF. Together with reference TRBV30 and TRBJ1-1, the CDR3 gives the full variable domain: SQTIHQWPATLVQPVGSPLSLECTVEGTSNPNLYWYRQAAGRGLQLLFYSVGIGQISSEVPQNLSASRPQDRQFILSSKKLLLSDSGFYLCAWSHIGSRVAAFFGQGTRLTVV.